The text below deals with one T cell receptor beta chain. Its antigen is as yet unknown. Libraries were prepared by immunoSEQ multiplex PCR; TCRdb keeps only in-frame clonotypes and omits some of them. The repertoire consists of roughly 1 million clones, with 70% to 80% occurring once and the leading ten covering nearly 1.5%. This sample is drawn from a study of shared clonotypes between healthy human individuals. Study conclusions and caveats: Sampling included only blood; tissue repertoires likely differ. There were few donors, and this limited the genetic and exposure-history diversity represented.

This clonotype was obtained from a young man in good health. The material sequenced was memory CD4+ T cells sorted from blood. Noted subset: CD45RA-negative fraction.

CDR3 bases: TGTGCCAGCAGCTCTCCGGCCGGAAATTCACCCCTCCACTTT. Amino acid sequence: CASSSPAGNSPLHF. The chain links TRBV28 to TRBJ1-6; D ambiguous. CDR1 and CDR2 from the germline V gene are MDHEN and SYDVKM. V lost 6 bases and J 7 bases, leaving 13 bases between the germline ends. There are 14 residues in the CDR3.